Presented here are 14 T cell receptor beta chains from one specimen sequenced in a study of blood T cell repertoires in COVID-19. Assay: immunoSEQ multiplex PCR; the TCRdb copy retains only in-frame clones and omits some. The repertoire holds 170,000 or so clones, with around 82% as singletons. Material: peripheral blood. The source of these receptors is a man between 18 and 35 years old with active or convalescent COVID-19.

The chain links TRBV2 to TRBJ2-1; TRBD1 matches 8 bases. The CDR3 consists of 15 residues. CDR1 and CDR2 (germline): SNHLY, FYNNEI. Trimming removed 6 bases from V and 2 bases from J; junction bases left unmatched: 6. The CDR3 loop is CASRVGQGTYNEQFF. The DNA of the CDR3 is TGTGCCAGCAGGGTAGGACAGGGAACCTACAATGAGCAGTTCTTC.

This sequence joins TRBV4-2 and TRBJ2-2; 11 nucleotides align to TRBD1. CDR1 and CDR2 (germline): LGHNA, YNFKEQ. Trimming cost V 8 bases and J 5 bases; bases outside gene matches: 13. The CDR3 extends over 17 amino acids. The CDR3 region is CASGRIGQGARTGELFF. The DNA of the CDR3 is TGTGCCAGCGGACGAATCGGACAGGGGGCTAGAACCGGGGAGCTGTTTTTT.

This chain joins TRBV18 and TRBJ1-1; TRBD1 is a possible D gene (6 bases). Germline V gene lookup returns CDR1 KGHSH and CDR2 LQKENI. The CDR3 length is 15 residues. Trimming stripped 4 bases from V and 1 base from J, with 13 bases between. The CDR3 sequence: CASSRDQGQNTEAFF. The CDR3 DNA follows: TGTGCCAGCTCACGAGACCAGGGGCAGAACACTGAAGCTTTCTTT.

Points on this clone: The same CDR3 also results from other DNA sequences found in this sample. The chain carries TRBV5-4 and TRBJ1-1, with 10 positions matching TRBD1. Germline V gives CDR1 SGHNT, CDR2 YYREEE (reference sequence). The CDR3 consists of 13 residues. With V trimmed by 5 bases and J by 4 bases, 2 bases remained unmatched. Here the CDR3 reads CASSGDRGTEAFF. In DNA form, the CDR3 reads TGTGCCAGCAGTGGGGACAGGGGCACTGAAGCTTTCTTT.

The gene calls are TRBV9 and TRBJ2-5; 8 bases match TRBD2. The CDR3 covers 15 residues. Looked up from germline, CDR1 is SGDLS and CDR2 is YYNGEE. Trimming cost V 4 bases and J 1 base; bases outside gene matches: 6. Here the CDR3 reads CASSRAGGPQETQYF. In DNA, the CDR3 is TGTGCCAGCAGCAGGGCGGGGGGTCCCCAAGAGACCCAGTACTTC.

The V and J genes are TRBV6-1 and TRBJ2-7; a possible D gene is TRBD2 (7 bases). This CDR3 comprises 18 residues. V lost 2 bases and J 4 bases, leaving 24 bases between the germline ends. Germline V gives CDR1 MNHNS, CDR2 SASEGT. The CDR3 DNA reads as TGTGCCAGCAGTGAAAGGGGGGGCCCGGGACACCGAATATACGAGCAGTACTTC. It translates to CASSERGGPGHRIYEQYF.

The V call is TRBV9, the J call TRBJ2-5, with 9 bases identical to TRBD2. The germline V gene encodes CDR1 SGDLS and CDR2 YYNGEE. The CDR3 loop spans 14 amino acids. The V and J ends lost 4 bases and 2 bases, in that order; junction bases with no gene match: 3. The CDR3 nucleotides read TGTGCCAGCAGCAATCTAGCGGGGCAAGAGACCCAGTACTTC. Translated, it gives CASSNLAGQETQYF.

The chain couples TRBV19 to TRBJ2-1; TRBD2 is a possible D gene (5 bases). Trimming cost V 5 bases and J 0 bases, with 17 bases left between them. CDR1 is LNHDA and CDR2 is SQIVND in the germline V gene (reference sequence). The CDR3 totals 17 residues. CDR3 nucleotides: TGTGCCAGTAGTGAGGGCTGGACCCCTTTCTCCTACAATGAGCAGTTCTTC. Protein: CASSEGWTPFSYNEQFF.

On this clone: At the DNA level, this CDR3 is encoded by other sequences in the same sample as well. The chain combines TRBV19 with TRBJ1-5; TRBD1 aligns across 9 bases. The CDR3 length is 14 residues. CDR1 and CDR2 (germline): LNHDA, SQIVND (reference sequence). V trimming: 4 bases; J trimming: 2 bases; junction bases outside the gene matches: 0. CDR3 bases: TGTGCCAGTAGTAGGGACAGGGGCAATCAGCCCCAGCATTTT. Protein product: CASSRDRGNQPQHF.

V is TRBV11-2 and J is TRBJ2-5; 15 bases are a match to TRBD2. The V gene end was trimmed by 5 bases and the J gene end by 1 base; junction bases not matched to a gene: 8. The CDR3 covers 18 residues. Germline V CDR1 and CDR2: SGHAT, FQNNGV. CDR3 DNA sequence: TGTGCCAGCAGCGCCGGACTAGCGGGAGGGCCTATCCAAGAGACCCAGTACTTC. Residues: CASSAGLAGGPIQETQYF.

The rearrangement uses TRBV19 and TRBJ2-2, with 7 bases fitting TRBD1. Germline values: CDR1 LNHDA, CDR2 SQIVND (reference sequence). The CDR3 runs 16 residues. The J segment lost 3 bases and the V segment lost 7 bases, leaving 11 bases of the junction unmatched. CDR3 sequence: CASMDRNGRDTGELFF. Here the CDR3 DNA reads TGTGCCAGTATGGACAGGAATGGGCGGGACACCGGGGAGCTGTTTTTT.

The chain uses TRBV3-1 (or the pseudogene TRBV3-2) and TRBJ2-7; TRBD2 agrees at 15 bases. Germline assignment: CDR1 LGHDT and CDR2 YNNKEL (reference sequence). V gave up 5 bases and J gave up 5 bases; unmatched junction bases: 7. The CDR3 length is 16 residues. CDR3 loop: CASSFSGTSGRNEQYF. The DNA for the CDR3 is TGTGCCAGCAGCTTCTCCGGGACTAGCGGGAGGAACGAGCAGTACTTC.

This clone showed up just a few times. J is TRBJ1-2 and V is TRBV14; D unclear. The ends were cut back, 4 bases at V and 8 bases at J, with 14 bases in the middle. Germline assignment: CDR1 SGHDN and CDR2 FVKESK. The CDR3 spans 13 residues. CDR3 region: CASSRLTEGGYTF. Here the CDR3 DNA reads TGTGCCAGCAGCCGGCTGACCGAGGGAGGCTACACCTTC.

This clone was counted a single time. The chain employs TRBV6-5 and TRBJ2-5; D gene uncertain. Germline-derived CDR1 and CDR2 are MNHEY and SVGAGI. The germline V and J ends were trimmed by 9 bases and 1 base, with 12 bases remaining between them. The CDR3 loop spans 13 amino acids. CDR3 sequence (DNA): TGTGCCAGTTCCGAGCCGGGCCAAGAGACCCAGTACTTC. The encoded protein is CASSEPGQETQYF.